This entry describes one TCR beta chain. This sample is drawn from a study of blood T cell repertoires in COVID-19. Trimming removed 5 bases at V and 4 bases at J, with 23 bases between. The CDR3 has 18 amino acids. CDR1 and CDR2 from the germline V gene are MGHRA and YSYEKL. TCRdb's copy holds only in-frame clones and misses some; the assay was immunoSEQ multiplex PCR. The sample lists 250,000 to 300,000 clones, roughly 90% seen once, with 2% to 2.5% in the top ten. The sequencing input was PBMCs or T cells enriched from blood (not recorded which). V and J are TRBV4-1 and TRBJ1-4; maybe TRBD1 (5 bases). This receptor was identified in a woman aged 40 to 50 with acute COVID-19. CDR3 protein: CASSYPGGRQDSNEKLFF. The CDR3 DNA sequence: TGCGCCAGCAGCTATCCCGGGGGAAGGCAAGACAGTAATGAAAAACTGTTTTTT.